The TCR beta chain under discussion was sequenced for a study of Graves' ophthalmopathy and Graves' hyperthyroidism. TCR beta CDR3 amplification used RNA transcripts. HTBI-primed first-round RT-PCR preceded second-round multiplex PCR. TCRdb reanalysed the multiplex PCR reads using MiXCR and keeps one entry per CDR3 protein. Here the sample spans 300,000 or so distinct CDR3 sequences, 17% being singletons. Enrollment excluded any patients with other autoimmune diseases, uncontrolled infections, pregnancy or lactation. This clonotype was seen many times. Per the germline V gene, CDR1 is WSHSY and CDR2 is SAAADI. V shed 3 bases and J shed 2 bases, with 11 bases lying between them. The length of the CDR3 is 14 residues.

This chain links TRBV10-2 with TRBJ2-7; D perhaps matches TRBD2 (7 bases). This clonotype originated in an adult man with Graves' ophthalmopathy. Sequencing was carried out using peripheral blood. CDR3 protein: CASSEGGGTYEQYF. CDR3 coding DNA: TGCGCCAGCAGTGAAGGGGGGGGTACCTACGAGCAGTACTTC.